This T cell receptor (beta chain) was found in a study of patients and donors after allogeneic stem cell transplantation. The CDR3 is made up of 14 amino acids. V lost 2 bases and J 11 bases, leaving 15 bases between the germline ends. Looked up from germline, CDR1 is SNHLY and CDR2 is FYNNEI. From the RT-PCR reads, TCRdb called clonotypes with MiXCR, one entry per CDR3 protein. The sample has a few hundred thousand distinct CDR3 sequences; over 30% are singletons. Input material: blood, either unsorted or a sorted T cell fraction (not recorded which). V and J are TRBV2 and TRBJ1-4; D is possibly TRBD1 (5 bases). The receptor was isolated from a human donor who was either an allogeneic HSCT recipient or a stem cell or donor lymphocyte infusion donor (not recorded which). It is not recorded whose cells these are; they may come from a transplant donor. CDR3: CASSEYEGQGKLFF. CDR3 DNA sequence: TGTGCCAGCAGTGAATATGAGGGGCAAGGGAAACTGTTTTTT.